The source of this TCR beta chain is a study of CD8 T cells in Susac syndrome. Background on the study: When blood was collected, patients with Susac syndrome were therapy-naive, were taking corticosteroids, or were receiving intravenous immunoglobulin alone. Study conclusions and caveats: Clonal expansion was absent from the CD4+ T cell repertoires in Susac syndrome. It was acknowledged in the study that the number of individuals who were included in its TCR sequencing and HLA analysis was relatively small.

Details on this clonotype: The antigen is unknown.

Trimming removed 0 bases at V and 4 bases at J, with 19 bases between. Germline CDR1 and CDR2: MNHEY and SVGAGI. The CDR3 sequence is 18 residues long. Reverse transcription of 0.5 to 1 ug RNA was performed with random hexamers. It was immunoSEQ multiplex PCR that amplified TCR beta CDR3 across 54 Vbeta and 13 Jbeta. TCRdb itself ran the immunoSEQ multiplex PCR reads through MiXCR, one entry per CDR3 protein. The profile shows approximately 210,000 distinct CDR3 sequences, about 94% of them singletons. The chain is built from TRBV6-5 and TRBJ1-5; tentatively, D is TRBD1 (5 bases). This receptor was obtained from a human donor with Susac syndrome. Sequenced material: CD4+ T cells from PBMCs. The DNA of the CDR3 is TGTGCCAGCAGTTACTCGGGTAGCCAGGGAAATTTGAATCAGCCCCAGCATTTT. Protein sequence: CASSYSGSQGNLNQPQHF.